This T cell receptor (beta chain) was captured by sequencing in a study of blood T cell repertoires in COVID-19. Concerning this clone: Other DNA variants within this sample encode the same CDR3.

Germline CDR1 and CDR2: LGHNA and YNFKEQ. Trimming shortened V by 0 bases and J by 7 bases, and 4 bases separated the two germline ends. The CDR3 contains 13 residues. Data came from immunoSEQ multiplex PCR; TCRdb stores just in-frame clones and leaves some out. The sample holds over 75,000 clones, 70% to 90% seen once. Sequenced sample: peripheral blood. This receptor was taken from a human donor in a cohort sampled during active COVID-19. The chain has TRBV4-2 and TRBJ1-6; D unresolved. The CDR3 loop reads CASSQERNSPLHF. CDR3 in DNA: TGTGCCAGCAGCCAAGAGCGGAATTCACCCCTCCACTTT.